This TCR beta chain appears in the sequencing data of a study of blood T cells in healthy people across ages. Whole-study context: Template switching caught about one barcoded beta molecule for each two T cells. Study-wide findings and caveats: Observed TCR beta diversity per million T cells went down as age went up. This fall followed a roughly linear course with age. Naive CD4+ cells and diversity were both higher in long-lived donors than in aged donors.

The use of a sample-barcoded 5' primer and a J-beta primer mix characterized a second PCR of roughly 6 to 11 cycles. TCRdb itself ran the 5' RACE reads through MiXCR, one entry per CDR3 protein. The table shows about 1.1 million distinct CDR3 sequences, with around two fifths occurring only once. Germline loops: CDR1 DFQATT, CDR2 SNEGSKA (reference sequence). The CDR3 sequence is 17 residues long. V lost 4 bases and J 2 bases, leaving 22 bases between the germline ends. With respect to this clonotype: No antigen is known for it.

Collection of 9 to 10 milliliters of peripheral blood was performed for each donor. The TCR sequence derives from a man younger than 30 in good health. Sequencing input: blood. This sequence joins TRBV20-1 and TRBJ2-3, with a tentative D call TRBD2 (5 bases). CDR3 residues: CSAIIPREYYNTDTQYF. The CDR3 DNA reads as TGCAGTGCTATTATTCCCCGGGAATACTATAACACAGATACGCAGTATTTT.